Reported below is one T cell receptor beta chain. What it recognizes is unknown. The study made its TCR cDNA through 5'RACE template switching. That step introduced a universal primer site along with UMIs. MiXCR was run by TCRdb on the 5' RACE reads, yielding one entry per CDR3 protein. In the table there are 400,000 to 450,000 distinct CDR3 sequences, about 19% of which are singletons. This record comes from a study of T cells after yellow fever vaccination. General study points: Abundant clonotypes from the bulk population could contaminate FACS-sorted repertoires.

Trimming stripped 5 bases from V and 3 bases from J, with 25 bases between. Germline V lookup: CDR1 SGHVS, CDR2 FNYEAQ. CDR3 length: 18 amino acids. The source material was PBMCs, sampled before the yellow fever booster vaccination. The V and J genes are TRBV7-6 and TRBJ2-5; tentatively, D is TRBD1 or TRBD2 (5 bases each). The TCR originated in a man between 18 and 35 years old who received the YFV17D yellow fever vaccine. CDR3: CASSTISGTAGSEETQYF. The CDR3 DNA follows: TGTGCCAGCAGCACAATATCAGGGACCGCCGGATCCGAAGAGACCCAGTACTTC.